This TCR beta chain appears in the sequencing data of a study of vaccination effects on CD4 cells after COVID-19. A remark on this clone: The antigen remains undetermined.

At the end of around eleven days of culture, CD4+ T cells were isolated. People in the vaccine group had not been infected with SARS-CoV-2 before, and their nucleocapsid antibodies were negative. Clones were sequenced by immunoSEQ multiplex PCR, and TCRdb holds only the in-frame ones, with some missing. In the table there are about 39,000 clones, about 80% of which are singletons. The germline gives CDR1 SGHRS, CDR2 YFSETQ. The CDR3 totals 14 residues. V lost 4 bases, J lost 2 bases, and 11 bases lay in between. The receptor was isolated from a human donor who received a COVID-19 vaccine. The source was CD4+ T cells from PBMCs cultured without peptide, collected before COVID-19 vaccination. This chain joins TRBV5-1 and TRBJ2-3, with D tentatively TRBD1 or TRBD2 (6 bases each). The DNA for the CDR3 is TGCGCCAGCAGCGGGGGGCGGTTCACAGATACGCAGTATTTT. Its translation is CASSGGRFTDTQYF.